These 7 T cell receptor beta chains were sequenced from one sample in a study of CD8 T cells in ankylosing spondylitis. Study conclusions and caveats: Blood from ankylosing spondylitis patients appeared to carry a characteristic roughly 8-variant TCR beta motif.

Their target antigens are unknown. TCRdb processed the 5' RACE reads anew with MiXCR; each CDR3 protein has one entry. The sample lists almost 400,000 distinct CDR3 sequences; 20% to 25% were seen once. Sequenced: blood, either unsorted or a sorted T cell fraction (not recorded which). The receptors here all came from a male donor with ankylosing spondylitis.

The J gene is TRBJ1-6, the V gene TRBV12-3 or TRBV12-4; the match to TRBD1 covers 10 bases. V shed 5 bases and J 7 bases; nucleotides not matched to a gene: 5. The CDR3 covers 15 residues. Written as DNA, the CDR3 is TGTGCCAGCAGTGGGGACAGGGGAAGGAATTCACCCCTCCACTTT. As protein: CASSGDRGRNSPLHF.

The rearrangement uses TRBV11-2 and TRBJ1-4, with TRBD1 matching over 8 bases. The CDR3 is made up of 18 amino acids. Trimming at V came to 0 bases and at J to 7 bases, leaving 13 bases not matched to a gene. Germline CDR1 and CDR2: SGHAT and FQNNGV. The CDR3 here is CASSLDSGTGGGSEKLFF. In DNA form, the CDR3 reads TGTGCCAGCAGCTTAGATTCCGGCACAGGGGGTGGTAGTGAAAAACTGTTTTTT.

The chain links TRBV3-1 to TRBJ1-1; D is unresolved. The ends were cut back, 1 base at V and 7 bases at J, with 10 bases in the middle. Germline CDR1 reads LGHDT; CDR2 reads YNNKEL (reference sequence). This CDR3 has 13 residues. CDR3 sequence (DNA): TGTGCCAGCAGCCAAGGCACTAGGAGTGAAGCTTTCTTT. This codes for CASSQGTRSEAFF.

V gene TRBV7-2 combines with J gene TRBJ2-1; 14 bases are a match to TRBD2. The germline V gene encodes CDR1 SGHTA and CDR2 FQGNSA. V lost 0 bases, J lost 4 bases, and 2 bases stayed unmatched. The CDR3 length is 17 residues. The CDR3 is CASSLAGTSGGYNEQFF. The CDR3 bases are TGTGCCAGCAGCTTAGCTGGGACTAGCGGGGGATACAATGAGCAGTTCTTC.

The chain has TRBV5-1 and TRBJ2-1; D call uncertain. The germline V and J ends were trimmed by 5 bases and 9 bases, with 15 bases remaining between them. The CDR3 loop spans 13 amino acids. Germline CDR1 is SGHRS and CDR2 is YFSETQ. The CDR3, as DNA: TGCGCCAGCAGGGGGTTGCTCGCTGGTGAGCAGTTCTTC. Translation: CASRGLLAGEQFF.

The rearrangement links TRBV12-3 or TRBV12-4 to TRBJ2-2; D is unclear. Trimming removed 3 bases from V and 7 bases from J, with 9 bases in between. The CDR3 loop spans 13 amino acids. CDR3 sequence reads: CASSFLASGELFF. In nucleotides, the CDR3 is TGTGCCAGCAGTTTTTTGGCTAGCGGGGAGCTGTTTTTT.

The V and J genes are TRBV5-1 and TRBJ2-1; the D is unclear. Trimming left V 6 bases short and J 9 bases short, with 10 bases between. The CDR3 runs 11 residues. Looked up from germline, CDR1 is SGHRS and CDR2 is YFSETQ. Written as DNA, the CDR3 is TGCGCCAGCACATCTTCTCTTGAGCAGTTCTTC. Amino acid sequence: CASTSSLEQFF.